Only a few counts were recorded for the clone carrying this T cell receptor beta chain. Its antigen is not known. The V and J ends lost 6 bases and 7 bases respectively, with 10 bases between them. CDR3 size: 12 residues. Germline V gene data show CDR1 as SEHNR and CDR2 as FQNEAQ (reference sequence). Via MiXCR, TCRdb re-called the 5' RACE reads, giving one row per CDR3 protein. The table has some 340,000 distinct CDR3 sequences, around 10% seen once. The data were taken from a study of T cells after yellow fever vaccination. Points from the study as a whole: The appearance of a small share of clonotypes in both CD4 and CD8 compartments was observed.

The clonotype was recovered from a man younger than 35 who received the YFV17D yellow fever vaccine. V gene TRBV7-9 combines with J gene TRBJ1-5; unclear D gene. Sequenced material: CD4+ T cells sorted from PBMCs, taken 45 days after the yellow fever booster vaccination. The CDR3 coding sequence is TGTGCCAGCAGTCCCGACGGACAGCCCCAGCATTTT. Its translation is CASSPDGQPQHF.